Sequencing of this T cell receptor (beta chain) was carried out in a study of cytotoxic CD8 clonotypes in ibrutinib-treated CLL. The CDR3 contains 15 residues. The V gene's germline CDR1 is SSHAT and CDR2 FNYEAQ (reference sequence). Turning to this clone: One end of the junction fails to match germline, which may point to a read error.

The assay was immunoSEQ multiplex PCR, and TCRdb's table has in-frame clones only and misses some. The sample holds about 160,000 clones, roughly four fifths seen once. The source of this sequence is a human donor with chronic lymphocytic leukemia. Sequenced material: PBMCs, taken after 12 months of ibrutinib treatment. The V call is TRBV7-7, the J call TRBJ2-5; 8 bases map to TRBD1. The CDR3: CASSLAWTGKETQYF. Written as DNA, the CDR3 is TGTGCTAGCAGCTTAGCCTGGACAGGGAAAGAGACCCAGTACTTC.